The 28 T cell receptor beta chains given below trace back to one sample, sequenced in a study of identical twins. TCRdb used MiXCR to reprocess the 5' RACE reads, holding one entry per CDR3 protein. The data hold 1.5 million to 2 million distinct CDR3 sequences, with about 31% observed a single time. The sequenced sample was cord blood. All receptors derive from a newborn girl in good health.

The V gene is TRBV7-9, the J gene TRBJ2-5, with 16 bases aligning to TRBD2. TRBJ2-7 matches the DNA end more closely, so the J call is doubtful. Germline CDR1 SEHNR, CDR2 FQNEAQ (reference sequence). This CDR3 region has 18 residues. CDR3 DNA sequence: TGTGCCAGCAGCCTGGGGACTAGCGGGGGGGTACGATACTACGAGCAGTACTTC. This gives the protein CASSLGTSGGVRYYEQYF.

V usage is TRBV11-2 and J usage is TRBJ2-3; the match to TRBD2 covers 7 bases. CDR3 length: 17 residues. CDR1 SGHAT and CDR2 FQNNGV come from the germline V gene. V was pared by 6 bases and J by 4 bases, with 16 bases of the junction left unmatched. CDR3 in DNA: TGTGCCAGCAGTTCGGAATTAGGGCAGGGAGGGCCAGATACGCAGTATTTT. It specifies CASSSELGQGGPDTQYF.

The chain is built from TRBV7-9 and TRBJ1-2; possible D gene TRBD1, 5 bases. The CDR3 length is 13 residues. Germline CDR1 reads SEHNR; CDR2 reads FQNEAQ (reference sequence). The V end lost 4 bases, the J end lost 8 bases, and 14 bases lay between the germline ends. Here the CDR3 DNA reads TGTGCCAGCAGCTCAAATACCAGGGTCGGCTACACCTTC. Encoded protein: CASSSNTRVGYTF.

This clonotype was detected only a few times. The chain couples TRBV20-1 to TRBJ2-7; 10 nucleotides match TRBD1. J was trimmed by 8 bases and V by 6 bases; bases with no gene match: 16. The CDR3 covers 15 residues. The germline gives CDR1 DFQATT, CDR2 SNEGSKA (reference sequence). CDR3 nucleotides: TGCAGTGCGGCAACTAGGGGACAGGGGAATTTTCAGCAGTACTTC. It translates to CSAATRGQGNFQQYF.

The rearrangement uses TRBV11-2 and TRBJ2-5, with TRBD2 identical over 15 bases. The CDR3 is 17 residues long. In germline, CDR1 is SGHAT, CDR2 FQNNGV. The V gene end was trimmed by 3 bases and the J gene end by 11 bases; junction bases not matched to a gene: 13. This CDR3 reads CASSFLEGLAGGYEQYF. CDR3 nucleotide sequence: TGTGCCAGCAGCTTTTTAGAGGGACTAGCGGGAGGATATGAGCAGTACTTC.

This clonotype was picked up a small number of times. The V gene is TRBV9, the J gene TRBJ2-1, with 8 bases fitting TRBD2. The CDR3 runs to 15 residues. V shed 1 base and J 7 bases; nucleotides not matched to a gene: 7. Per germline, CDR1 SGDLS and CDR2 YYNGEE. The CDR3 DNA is TGTGCCAGCAGCGTACCCGGACTAGCAGGTAATGAGCAGTTCTTC. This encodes CASSVPGLAGNEQFF. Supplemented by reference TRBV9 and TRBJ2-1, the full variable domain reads DSGVTQTPKHLITATGQRVTLRCSPRSGDLSVYWYQQSLDQGLQFLIQYYNGEERAKGNILERFSAQQFPDLHSELNLSSLELGDSALYFCASSVPGLAGNEQFFGPGTRLTVL.

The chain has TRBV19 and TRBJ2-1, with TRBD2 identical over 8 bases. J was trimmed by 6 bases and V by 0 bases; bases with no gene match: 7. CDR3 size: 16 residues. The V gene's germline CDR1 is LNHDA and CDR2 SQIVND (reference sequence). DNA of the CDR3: TGTGCCAGTAGTATAGATGCGTCGGGGGGGCGCAATGAGCAGTTCTTC. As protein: CASSIDASGGRNEQFF.

CDR3 nucleotide sequence: TGTGCCAGCAGTTTTATGGGACAGGGGGCAGATACGCAGTATTTT. Amino acid sequence: CASSFMGQGADTQYF. This chain connects TRBV6-4 to TRBJ2-3; 11 bases align to TRBD1. The CDR3 length is 15 residues. V shed 5 bases, J shed 4 bases, and the junction held 5 bases outside the gene matches. Germline loops: CDR1 MRHNA, CDR2 SNTAGT.

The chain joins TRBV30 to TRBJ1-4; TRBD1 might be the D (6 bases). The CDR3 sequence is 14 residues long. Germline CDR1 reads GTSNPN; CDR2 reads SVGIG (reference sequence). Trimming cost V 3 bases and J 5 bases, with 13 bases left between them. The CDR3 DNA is TGTGCCTGGAGCCCAGGGGTGCTCAATGAAAAACTGTTTTTT. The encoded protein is CAWSPGVLNEKLFF.

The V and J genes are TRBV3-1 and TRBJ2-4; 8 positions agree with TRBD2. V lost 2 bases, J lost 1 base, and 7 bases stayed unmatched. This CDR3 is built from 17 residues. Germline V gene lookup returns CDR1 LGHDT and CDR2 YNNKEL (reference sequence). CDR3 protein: CASSQSERGFAKNIQYF. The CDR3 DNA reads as TGTGCCAGCAGCCAATCTGAGCGGGGGTTTGCCAAAAACATTCAGTACTTC. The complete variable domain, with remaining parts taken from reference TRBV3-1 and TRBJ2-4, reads DTAVSQTPKYLVTQMGNDKSIKCEQNLGHDTMYWYKQDSKKFLKIMFSYNNKELIINETVPNRFSPKSPDKAHLNLHINSLELGDSAVYFCASSQSERGFAKNIQYFGAGTRLSVL.

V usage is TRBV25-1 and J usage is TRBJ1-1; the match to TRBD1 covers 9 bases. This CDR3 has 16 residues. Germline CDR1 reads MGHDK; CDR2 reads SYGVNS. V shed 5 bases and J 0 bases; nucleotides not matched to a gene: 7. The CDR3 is CASSPHRQGVNTEAFF. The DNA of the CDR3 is TGTGCCAGCAGTCCCCATCGACAGGGGGTGAACACTGAAGCTTTCTTT.

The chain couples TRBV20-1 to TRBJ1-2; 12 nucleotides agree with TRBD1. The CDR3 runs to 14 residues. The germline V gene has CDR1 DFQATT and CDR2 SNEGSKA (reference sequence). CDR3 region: CSPGQGASNYGYTF. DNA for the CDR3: TGCAGCCCGGGACAGGGGGCCTCTAACTATGGCTACACCTTC.

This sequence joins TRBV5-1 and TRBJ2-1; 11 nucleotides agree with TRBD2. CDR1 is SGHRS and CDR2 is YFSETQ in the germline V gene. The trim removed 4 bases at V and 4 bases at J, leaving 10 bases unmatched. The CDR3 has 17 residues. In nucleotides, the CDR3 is TGCGCCAGCAGCCTTTCTAGCGGGGGGAATCTTTACAATGAGCAGTTCTTC. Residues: CASSLSSGGNLYNEQFF.

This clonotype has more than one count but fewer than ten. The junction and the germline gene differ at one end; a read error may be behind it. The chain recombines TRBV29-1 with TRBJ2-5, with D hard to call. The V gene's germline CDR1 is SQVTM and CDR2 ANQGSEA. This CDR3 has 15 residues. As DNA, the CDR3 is TGCAGCGTAGAAGGGATGCCAACCGATCAAGAGACCCAGTACTTC. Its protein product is CSVEGMPTDQETQYF.

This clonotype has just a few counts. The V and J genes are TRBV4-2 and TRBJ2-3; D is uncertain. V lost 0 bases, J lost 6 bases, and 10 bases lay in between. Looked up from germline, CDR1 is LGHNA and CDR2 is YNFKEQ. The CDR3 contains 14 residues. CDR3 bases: TGTGCCAGCAGCCAAGACGAGCAGTCCGATACGCAGTATTTT. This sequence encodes CASSQDEQSDTQYF.

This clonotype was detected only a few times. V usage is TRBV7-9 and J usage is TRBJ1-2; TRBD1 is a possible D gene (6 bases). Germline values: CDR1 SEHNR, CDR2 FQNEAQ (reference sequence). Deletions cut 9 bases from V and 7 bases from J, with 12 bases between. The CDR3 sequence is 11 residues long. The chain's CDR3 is CASTQGSGYTF. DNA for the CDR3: TGTGCCAGTACCCAGGGGTCTGGCTACACCTTC.

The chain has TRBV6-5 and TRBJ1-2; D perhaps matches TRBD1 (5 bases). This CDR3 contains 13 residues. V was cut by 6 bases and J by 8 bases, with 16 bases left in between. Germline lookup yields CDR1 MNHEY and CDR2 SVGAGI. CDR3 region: CASSQAGGRGYTF. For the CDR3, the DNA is TGTGCCAGCAGCCAGGCCGGGGGTAGAGGCTACACCTTC.

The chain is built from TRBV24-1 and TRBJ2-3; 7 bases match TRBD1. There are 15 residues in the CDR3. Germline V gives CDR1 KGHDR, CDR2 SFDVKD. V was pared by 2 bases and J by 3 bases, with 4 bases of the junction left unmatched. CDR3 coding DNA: TGTGCCACCAGTGATTCGGGACAGACTACAGATACGCAGTATTTT. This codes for CATSDSGQTTDTQYF.

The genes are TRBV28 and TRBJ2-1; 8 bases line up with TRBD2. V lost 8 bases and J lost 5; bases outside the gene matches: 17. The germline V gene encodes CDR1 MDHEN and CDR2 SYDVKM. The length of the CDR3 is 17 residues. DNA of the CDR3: TGTGCCAGCCGACCCTTTGCGGGGGGCGCATGGGACAATGAGCAGTTCTTC. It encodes CASRPFAGGAWDNEQFF.

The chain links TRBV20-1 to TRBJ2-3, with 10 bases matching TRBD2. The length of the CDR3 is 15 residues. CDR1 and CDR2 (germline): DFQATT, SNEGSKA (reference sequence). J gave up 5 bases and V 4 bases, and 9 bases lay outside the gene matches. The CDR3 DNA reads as TGCAGTGCTAAGGGACTAGCGCGAGGGGGAGATACGCAGTATTTT. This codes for CSAKGLARGGDTQYF.

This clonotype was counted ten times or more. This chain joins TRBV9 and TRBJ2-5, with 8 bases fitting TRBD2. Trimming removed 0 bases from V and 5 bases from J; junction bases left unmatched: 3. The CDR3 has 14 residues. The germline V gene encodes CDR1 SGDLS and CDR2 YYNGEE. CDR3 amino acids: CASSVAGGPETQYF. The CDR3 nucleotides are TGTGCCAGCAGCGTAGCGGGAGGGCCGGAGACCCAGTACTTC.

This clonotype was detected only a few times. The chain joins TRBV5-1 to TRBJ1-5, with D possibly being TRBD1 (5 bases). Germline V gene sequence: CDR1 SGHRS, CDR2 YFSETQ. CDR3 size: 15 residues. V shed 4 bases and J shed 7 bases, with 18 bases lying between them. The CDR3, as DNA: TGCGCCAGCAGCCTAACCCCCGGGGCTGGACAGCCCCAGCATTTT. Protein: CASSLTPGAGQPQHF.

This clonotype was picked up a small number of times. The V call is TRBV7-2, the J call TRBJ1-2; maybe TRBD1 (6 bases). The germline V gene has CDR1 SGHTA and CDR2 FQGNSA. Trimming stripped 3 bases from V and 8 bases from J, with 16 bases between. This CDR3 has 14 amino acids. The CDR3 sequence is CASSFLPTGKGYTF. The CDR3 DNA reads TGTGCCAGCAGCTTCCTTCCGACAGGCAAGGGCTACACCTTC.

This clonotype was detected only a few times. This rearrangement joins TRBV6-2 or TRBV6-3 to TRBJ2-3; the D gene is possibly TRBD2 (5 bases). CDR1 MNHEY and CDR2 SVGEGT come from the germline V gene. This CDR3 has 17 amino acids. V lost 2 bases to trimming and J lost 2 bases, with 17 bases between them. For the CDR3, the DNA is TGTGCCAGCAGTTACCTGCGGGCAGCCACCCTCACAGATACGCAGTATTTT. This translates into CASSYLRAATLTDTQYF.

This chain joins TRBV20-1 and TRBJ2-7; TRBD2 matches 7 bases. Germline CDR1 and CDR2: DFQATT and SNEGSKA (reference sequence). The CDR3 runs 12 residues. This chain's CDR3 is CSGLDFSYEQYF. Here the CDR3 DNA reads TGCAGCGGACTAGACTTCTCCTACGAGCAGTACTTC.

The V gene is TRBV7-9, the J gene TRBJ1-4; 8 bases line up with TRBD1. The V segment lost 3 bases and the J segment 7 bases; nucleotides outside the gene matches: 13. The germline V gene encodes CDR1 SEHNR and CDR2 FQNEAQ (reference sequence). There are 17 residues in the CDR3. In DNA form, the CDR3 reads TGTGCCAGCAGCTTTTATCCAGGGGGCACGGGGGGTGAAAAACTGTTTTTT. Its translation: CASSFYPGGTGGEKLFF.

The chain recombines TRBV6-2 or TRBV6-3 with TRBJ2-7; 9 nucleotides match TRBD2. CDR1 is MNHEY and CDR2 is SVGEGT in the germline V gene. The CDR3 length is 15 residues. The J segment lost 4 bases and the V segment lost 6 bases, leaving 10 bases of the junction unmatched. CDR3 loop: CASRPGTSRIYEQYF. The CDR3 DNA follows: TGTGCCAGCAGGCCCGGGACTAGCCGAATATACGAGCAGTACTTC.

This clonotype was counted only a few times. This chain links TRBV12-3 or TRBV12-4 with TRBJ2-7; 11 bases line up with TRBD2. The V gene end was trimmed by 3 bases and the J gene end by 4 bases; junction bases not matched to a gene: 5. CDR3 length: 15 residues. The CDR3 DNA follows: TGTGCCAGCAGTTTTAGCGGGGGGGCCTTATACGAGCAGTACTTC. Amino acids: CASSFSGGALYEQYF.